This T cell receptor beta chain was retrieved from a study of human T cells and chemical hapten exposure (dated by TCRdb to the early 2020s). Describing the broader study: Libraries were combined into a pool for sequencing, and differences in TCR yield between samples came mainly from small differences in library volumes within the pool. In alopecia patients, the study followed how the peripheral blood TCR repertoire changed in vivo over primary and secondary sensitization to diphenylcyclopropenone (DPC), a hapten. Both TCR alpha and TCR beta chains were sequenced from each blood RNA sample.

Overall study outcomes, separate from this receptor: No change with DPC sensitization was found in the number of TCRs above 1 in 1000 frequency, and no evidence of global repertoire structure alterations was found. After repeated subsampling, the strength of the expansion versus patch-test correlation and the threshold at which it became significant changed.

The CDR3 spans 15 residues, from the cysteine through the phenylalanine. The DNA shown is the 45-base CDR3, in frame from base 1. V lost 5 bases and J lost 3 bases; the stretch between them is 15 bases long. CDR1 and CDR2, looked up from the germline V gene, are SGHAT and FQNNGV. This clonotype was observed many times. Its antigen remains undetermined. Per-base qualities were not stored, and no clone one base away is much larger. The time point label, read with the paper, signifies: healthy volunteer bleed at 2 weeks. Total RNA was isolated from unfractionated whole blood collected in Tempus Blood RNA tubes. Roughly 5 healthy volunteers were used as TCR sequencing controls and were bled at day 0, 2 weeks and 6 weeks. Library preparation was by RACE. These reads were obtained on a NextSeq 500. Library preparation attached unique molecular identifiers to individual cDNA molecules for quantitative, reproducible TCR counting. Under the source paper's analysis protocol: The median number of TCRs per sample was some 100,000, ranging from roughly 23,224 to 690,600. The Decombinator software suite was used to annotate the V, J and CDR3 of the TCR reads. For PS versus PT1 abundance plots, all samples were subsampled to the same number of TCRs (28,000). TCRs were defined as expanded if absent before sensitization and observed at least eight times at the 2-week time point. TCRdb passed the public sequencing reads through fastp at Q25 and MiXCR, retaining productive beta sequences. Every entry covers one CDR3 protein and lists the most common genes and DNA from its rows. The V and J calls reflect TCRdb's pipeline rather than the authors' work. The sample includes about 45,000 distinct CDR3 sequences, with approximately 4.8% observed a single time. The top ten hold around 5.8% of the sample.

Sequences were obtained from whole blood. Here the chain combines TRBV11-2 and TRBJ2-3; no confident D gene assignment can be made. The receptor's source is a human donor in good health. Some clones in this sample may be carry-over from other donors' samples. The CDR3 in this case is CASSLFDGSTDTQYF. The nucleotides read TGTGCCAGCAGCCTCTTCGACGGGTCGACAGATACGCAGTATTTT.